Listed below are T cell receptor beta chains from one sample, sequenced in a study of blood T cell repertoires in COVID-19. Measured with immunoSEQ multiplex PCR; TCRdb has only the in-frame clones, and not every one. This table has approximately 210,000 clones, roughly 88% appearing once. The sample was peripheral blood. The receptors were gathered from a woman in her forties who had recovered from COVID-19. The CDR3 runs from the conserved cysteine through the conserved F or W. Each record gives: D gene, V gene, J gene, clone size, CDR3 protein, CDR3 DNA. A D gene is named only where the DNA matches it firmly. A clone size is listed for some rows: how often the clone was seen (once, few, many), or a class if it is expanded.

TRBD1	TRBV27	TRBJ1-6	-	CASSLYADRTYNSPLHF	TGTGCCAGCAGTTTATACGCGGACAGGACTTATAATTCACCCCTCCACTTT
-	TRBV20-1	TRBJ1-3	-	CSASNPAGNLGNTIYF	TGCAGTGCTAGTAATCCGGCAGGGAATCTTGGAAACACCATATATTTT
TRBD2	TRBV3-1/TRBV3-2	TRBJ2-7	-	CASSHGPGLAEYEQYF	TGTGCCAGCAGCCATGGACCGGGACTAGCGGAATACGAGCAGTACTTC
TRBD1	TRBV19	TRBJ1-5	few	CASSIRPGWTGAGAQPQHF	TGTGCCAGTAGTATTCGCCCAGGCTGGACAGGGGCGGGTGCTCAGCCCCAGCATTTT
TRBD1	TRBV27	TRBJ1-6	-	CASSLWDRGSSPLHF	TGTGCCAGCAGTTTATGGGACAGGGGTAGCTCACCCCTCCACTTT
TRBD2	TRBV14	TRBJ2-3	-	CASSLGRLAGYTDTQYF	TGTGCCAGCAGCCTCGGCCGGCTAGCGGGTTACACAGATACGCAGTATTTT
-	TRBV3-1/TRBV3-2	TRBJ1-2	-	CASSPVSKRGGYTF	TGTGCCAGCAGCCCAGTATCTAAGCGGGGCGGCTACACCTTC
TRBD1	TRBV29-1	TRBJ2-2	-	CSVTPGQSNTGELFF	TGCAGCGTTACTCCGGGACAGTCGAACACCGGGGAGCTGTTTTTT
TRBD1	TRBV27	TRBJ1-2	-	CASSSLGSTGDGYTF	TGTGCCAGCAGTTCCTTAGGGTCGACAGGGGATGGCTACACCTTC
-	TRBV10-3	TRBJ1-2	-	CAISGTGITLNGYTF	TGTGCCATCAGTGGAACAGGGATTACCCTGAATGGCTACACCTTC
TRBD2	TRBV5-1	TRBJ2-3	-	CASRRSGKIDTQYF	TGCGCCAGCAGAAGGAGCGGGAAAATAGATACGCAGTATTTT
-	TRBV19	TRBJ2-7	-	CASSQRDWNYEQYF	TGTGCCAGCAGCCAACGGGACTGGAACTACGAGCAGTACTTC
-	TRBV4-2	TRBJ2-7	-	CASSQQGSDPYEQYF	TGTGCCAGCAGCCAACAGGGTTCCGACCCCTACGAGCAGTACTTC
TRBD2	TRBV27	TRBJ2-1	-	CASTHGASGTNEQFF	TGTGCCAGCACCCACGGGGCTAGCGGGACTAATGAGCAGTTCTTC
TRBD2	TRBV18	TRBJ2-1	once	CASSPGLAGGLNEQFF	TGTGCCAGCTCACCAGGACTAGCGGGAGGTTTAAATGAGCAGTTCTTC
-	TRBV5-8	TRBJ2-7	-	CASSLSGSHEQYF	TGTGCCAGCAGCTTGTCTGGTAGTCACGAGCAGTACTTC
TRBD2	TRBV2	TRBJ2-3	few	CASSMGLAGADTQYF	TGTGCCAGCAGTATGGGACTAGCGGGAGCAGATACGCAGTATTTT
-	TRBV7-9	TRBJ2-5	few	CASSWGREQETQYF	TGTGCCAGCAGCTGGGGTCGGGAGCAAGAGACCCAGTACTTC
-	TRBV7-3	TRBJ2-6	-	CASSLETGFVLTF	TGTGCCAGCAGCCTGGAGACAGGTTTTGTCCTGACTTTC
TRBD2	TRBV24-1	TRBJ2-1	-	CATSAGGGFRVNEQFF	TGTGCCACCAGTGCGGGGGGTGGATTTCGGGTGAATGAGCAGTTCTTC
TRBD1	TRBV20-1	TRBJ1-3	-	CSASLDRGNTIYF	TGCAGTGCTAGTCTGGACAGGGGGAACACCATATATTTT
TRBD1	TRBV28	TRBJ2-7	-	CASSPPGTGYEQYF	TGTGCCAGCAGTCCCCCGGGGACAGGGTACGAGCAGTACTTC
TRBD2	TRBV6-6	TRBJ2-7	once	CASRRLAGGPYEQYF	TGTGCCAGCAGGCGACTAGCGGGAGGGCCCTACGAGCAGTACTTC
-	TRBV7-9	TRBJ1-4	once	CASSLSGGTNEKLFF	TGTGCCAGCAGCTTATCGGGCGGGACTAATGAAAAACTGTTTTTT
TRBD2	TRBV6-5	TRBJ2-4	-	CASRGAGENIQYF	TGTGCCAGCAGAGGAGCGGGAGAAAACATTCAGTACTTC
TRBD1	TRBV5-6	TRBJ1-1	once	CASSLGNRGDTEAFF	TGTGCCAGCAGCTTGGGGAACAGGGGAGACACTGAAGCTTTCTTT
-	TRBV10-3	TRBJ2-7	-	CAISASVRDEQYF	TGTGCCATCAGTGCTTCGGTCCGGGACGAGCAGTACTTC
TRBD2	TRBV6-6	TRBJ2-7	-	CASSPSGRAHSFYEQYF	TGTGCCAGCAGTCCTAGCGGGAGGGCACACTCATTCTACGAGCAGTACTTC
TRBD2	TRBV6-6	TRBJ2-2	-	CASRQGLAGAGGELFF	TGTGCCAGCAGACAAGGACTAGCGGGAGCGGGCGGGGAGCTGTTTTTT
-	TRBV27	TRBJ2-1	-	CASSLVGGLGNEQFF	TGTGCCAGCAGTTTGGTCGGCGGGCTGGGCAATGAGCAGTTCTTC
-	TRBV29-1	TRBJ2-7	-	CSVGGTYEQYF	TGCAGCGTTGGGGGGACTTACGAGCAGTACTTC
-	TRBV18	TRBJ2-2	-	CAIRARDKNTGELFF	TGTGCCATCCGCGCCCGGGACAAGAACACCGGGGAGCTGTTTTTT
-	TRBV5-1	TRBJ2-1	-	CASSLAAGPYNEQFF	TGCGCCAGCAGCTTGGCCGCGGGCCCCTACAATGAGCAGTTCTTC
TRBD1	TRBV4-1	TRBJ2-5	-	CASSQDEGQQETQYF	TGCGCCAGCAGCCAAGATGAGGGACAGCAAGAGACCCAGTACTTC
-	TRBV28	TRBJ2-7	-	CASSSEGAPYEQYF	TGTGCCAGCAGTTCGGAAGGGGCACCCTACGAGCAGTACTTC
-	TRBV4-1	TRBJ2-7	-	CASIGGAENEQYF	TGCGCCAGCATAGGGGGGGCTGAGAACGAGCAGTACTTC
-	TRBV5-1	TRBJ2-1	-	CASSLSTGGTYNEQFF	TGCGCCAGCAGCTTGTCGACTGGGGGGACCTACAATGAGCAGTTCTTC
-	TRBV18	TRBJ1-5	-	CASSPTSGNQPQHF	TGTGCCAGCTCACCCACTTCGGGCAATCAGCCCCAGCATTTT
-	TRBV27	TRBJ1-2	-	CASSLGQFYGYTF	TGTGCCAGCAGTTTAGGACAGTTCTATGGCTACACCTTC
-	TRBV4-1	TRBJ1-4	-	CASSQDPTGINEKLFF	TGCGCCAGCAGCCAAGACCCCACAGGGATTAATGAAAAACTGTTTTTT
-	TRBV10-3	TRBJ2-5	-	CAISGEYQETQYF	TGTGCCATCAGCGGAGAGTACCAAGAGACCCAGTACTTC
-	TRBV30	TRBJ2-5	-	CAWSVQGRGETQYF	TGTGCCTGGAGTGTACAGGGTCGGGGAGAGACCCAGTACTTC
-	TRBV6-5	TRBJ1-1	-	CASRATGNTEAFF	TGTGCCAGCAGAGCGACAGGGAACACTGAAGCTTTCTTT
TRBD1	TRBV2	TRBJ2-3	-	CASNQGQNTQYF	TGTGCCAGCAACCAGGGACAGAATACGCAGTATTTT
-	TRBV28	TRBJ2-7	-	CASSLFSGHRLKDYEQYF	TGTGCCAGCAGTTTATTTTCGGGACACAGACTAAAGGACTACGAGCAGTACTTC
-	TRBV27	TRBJ1-5	-	CASSFGQHSNQPQHF	TGTGCCAGCAGTTTTGGGCAGCATAGCAATCAGCCCCAGCATTTT